This TCR beta chain came from a study of T cell responses to AZD1222 COVID-19 vaccine. Notes on this clone: Its antigen remains unknown.

Combined were second doses at about 4 or about 12 weeks. The data were produced by immunoSEQ multiplex PCR, yet TCRdb's version contains in-frame clones alone and is incomplete. The sample shows about 150,000 clones, about 92% of them seen only once. Study findings and constraints: Dominant CD4 TCR responses targeted spike regions 160-218 and 743-854. A mostly white British donor set with more females was recruited, and clonal diversity was possibly underestimated.

This TCR came from an adult who received the AZD1222 COVID-19 vaccine. The sample here was peripheral blood, taken 28 days after the second AZD1222 dose.

The CDR3: CASSEALQETQYF. DNA for the CDR3: TGTGCCAGCAGTGAAGCCCTCCAAGAGACCCAGTACTTC. V usage is TRBV6-1 and J usage is TRBJ2-5; D is unclear. The CDR3 has 13 amino acids. Germline assignment: CDR1 MNHNS and CDR2 SASEGT. V was shortened by 0 bases and J by 1 base, with 3 bases between the two germline ends.